This entry is about one T cell receptor (beta chain). Its antigen is still unknown. Preparation of the bulk TCR libraries relied on previously described methods and listed TCR primers. In TCRdb, the PCR reads were re-called with MiXCR into one record per CDR3 protein. Of about 320,000 distinct CDR3 sequences listed, over 20% are singletons. The entry originates in a study of molecular identifiers for immune sequencing clone quantification. General study points: The share of molecules held by clones above 20 RNA copies was over 97% in effector cells and under 1% in naive cells.

A CD8+CD4-CCR7+CD45RA+ gate was used to sort naive CD8 T cells. The material sequenced was naive CD8+ T cells from blood, with Jurkat cell RNA spiked in. Subset of the sample: FACS-sorted CD8+CD4-CCR7+CD45RA+ naive T cells. This receptor was obtained from a human donor in good health. Some libraries in this study had Jurkat cell RNA spiked in.

The CDR3 is CASSLEAKRAYGYTF. CDR3 nucleotides: TGTGCCAGCAGCCTGGAGGCTAAGCGCGCCTATGGCTACACCTTC. This chain connects TRBV3-1 to TRBJ1-2; no clear D gene. Germline values: CDR1 LGHDT, CDR2 YNNKEL (reference sequence). This CDR3 has 15 amino acids. Trimming removed 4 bases from V and 4 bases from J, with 16 bases in between. The entire variable domain, with the rest obtained from reference TRBV3-1 and TRBJ1-2, is as follows: DTAVSQTPKYLVTQMGNDKSIKCEQNLGHDTMYWYKQDSKKFLKIMFSYNNKELIINETVPNRFSPKSPDKAHLNLHINSLELGDSAVYFCASSLEAKRAYGYTFGSGTRLTVV.